What follows are 18 T cell receptor beta chains derived from one specimen sequenced in a study of Ad26.COV2.S vaccination and SARS-CoV-2 variants. Sequenced by immunoSEQ multiplex PCR; TCRdb stores in-frame clones only, minus some. The table has 350,000 to 500,000 clones, approximately 87% seen once. Treatment described: around 19 received Ad26.COV2.S at low or high dose, single or two shots; about five received placebo; per-sample allocation not given. The samples were gathered on day 63 after the first injection of vaccine or placebo. Material: peripheral blood, obtained in a trial of Ad26.COV2.S vaccine versus placebo. These receptors were obtained from a person aged 18-65 years who received the Ad26.COV2.S COVID-19 vaccine or a placebo.

This chain links TRBV7-2 with TRBJ2-2; 10 bases line up with TRBD2. Germline trimming cut 5 bases from V and 1 base from J; bases unmatched to any gene: 4. Germline-derived CDR1 and CDR2 are SGHTA and FQGNSA. The CDR3 runs to 16 residues. CDR3 protein: CASSPRTSGNTGELFF. In DNA form, the CDR3 reads TGTGCCAGCAGCCCGAGGACTAGCGGGAACACCGGGGAGCTGTTTTTT.

The CDR3 region is CASSFGATGSRSYEQYF. The CDR3 DNA is TGTGCCAGCAGCTTTGGTGCAACAGGGTCCCGCTCCTACGAGCAGTACTTC. This chain uses TRBV5-5 with TRBJ2-7; possibly TRBD1 for D (6 bases). Deletions cut 2 bases from V and 0 bases from J, with 18 bases between. The CDR3 loop spans 17 amino acids. CDR1 and CDR2 (germline): SGHKS, YYEKEE (reference sequence).

J is TRBJ1-1 and V is TRBV6-2 or TRBV6-3; D is undetermined. The length of the CDR3 is 13 residues. Germline values: CDR1 MNHEY, CDR2 SVGEGT. Deletions cut 2 bases from V and 3 bases from J, with 7 bases between. The CDR3 reads CASSYRVHTEAFF. DNA of the CDR3: TGTGCCAGCAGTTACAGGGTTCACACTGAAGCTTTCTTT.

This chain connects TRBV9 to TRBJ1-1; 12 nucleotides agree with TRBD1. Germline V CDR1 and CDR2: SGDLS, YYNGEE. V shed 0 bases, J shed 1 base, and the junction held 4 bases outside the gene matches. The CDR3 is made up of 17 amino acids. CDR3 nucleotides: TGTGCCAGCAGCGTAGGGGACAGGGGGCAACGGAACACTGAAGCTTTCTTT. Amino acids: CASSVGDRGQRNTEAFF.

This clone was counted between two and nine times. The V call is TRBV4-3, the J call TRBJ2-7, with D perhaps TRBD2 (6 bases). Germline assignment: CDR1 LGHNA and CDR2 YSLEER. The ends were cut back, 1 base at V and 5 bases at J, with 15 bases in the middle. This CDR3 is built from 15 residues. The CDR3 sequence: CASSQGWGDDNEQYF. As DNA, the CDR3 is TGCGCCAGCAGCCAAGGGTGGGGGGATGATAACGAGCAGTACTTC.

This clone was seen a few times. This chain uses TRBV5-5 with TRBJ1-3; TRBD1 is a possible D gene (6 bases). CDR1 SGHKS and CDR2 YYEKEE come from the germline V gene (reference sequence). The V end was cut by 4 bases, the J end by 2 bases, with 10 bases between. The CDR3 spans 14 residues. CDR3 bases: TGTGCCAGCAGCGGGACAATCGCTGGAAACACCATATATTTT. Translation: CASSGTIAGNTIYF.

This clone was detected a few times. The chain combines TRBV11-1 with TRBJ1-1; 8 nucleotides agree with TRBD1. Germline values: CDR1 SGHAT, CDR2 FQDESV (reference sequence). V lost 5 bases, J lost 0 bases, and 2 bases stayed unmatched. The CDR3 sequence is 14 residues long. This CDR3 is CASSPDRVNTEAFF. In DNA, the CDR3 is TGTGCCAGCAGCCCGGACAGGGTGAACACTGAAGCTTTCTTT.

As to this clone: Within the sample, other DNA sequences also encode this same CDR3. The genes are TRBV7-3 and TRBJ2-2, with D hard to call. Trimming removed 6 bases at V and 3 bases at J, with 8 bases between. This CDR3 has 13 amino acids. The germline V gene has CDR1 SGHTA and CDR2 FQGTGA. CDR3 in amino acids: CASSLSDTGELFF. CDR3 nucleotides: TGTGCCAGCAGTTTGTCGGACACCGGGGAGCTGTTTTTT.

The gene calls are TRBV27 and TRBJ1-5; no clear D gene. The CDR3 is made up of 13 amino acids. The germline V gene has CDR1 MNHEY and CDR2 SMNVEV (reference sequence). V gave up 5 bases and J gave up 4 bases, with 9 bases separating them. The CDR3 DNA follows: TGTGCCAGCAGTCCCCGGGAGAATCAGCCCCAGCATTTT. Translating gives CASSPRENQPQHF.

This chain uses TRBV5-6 with TRBJ2-7; a possible D gene is TRBD2 (6 bases). Trimming took 4 bases from V and 5 from J, leaving 13 bases between them. The CDR3 consists of 13 residues. Germline-derived CDR1 and CDR2 are SGHDT and YYEEEE. CDR3 nucleotides: TGTGCCAGCAGCCCTAGACTAGGGCACGAGCAGTACTTC. Amino acid sequence: CASSPRLGHEQYF.

The chain recombines TRBV6-5 with TRBJ2-7; D is ambiguous. The CDR3 has 14 amino acids. Trimming took 8 bases from V and 2 from J, leaving 16 bases between them. Germline CDR1 MNHEY, CDR2 SVGAGI. The CDR3 region is CASAGSLRAYEQYF. The CDR3 DNA reads TGTGCCAGCGCCGGAAGCCTAAGGGCCTACGAGCAGTACTTC.

This clone was recorded once. Here the CDR3 reads CASSARQGGGPGELFF. The CDR3 bases are TGTGCCAGTAGTGCCAGACAGGGAGGGGGGCCCGGGGAGCTGTTTTTT. The chain employs TRBV19 and TRBJ2-2; D tentatively fits TRBD1 or TRBD2 (7 bases each). The V end was cut by 5 bases, the J end by 6 bases, with 19 bases between. Germline values: CDR1 LNHDA, CDR2 SQIVND (reference sequence). The CDR3 loop spans 16 amino acids. Full variable domain (remainder filled in from reference TRBV19 and TRBJ2-2): DGGITQSPKYLFRKEGQNVTLSCEQNLNHDAMYWYRQDPGQGLRLIYYSQIVNDFQKGDIAEGYSVSREKKESFPLTVTSAQKNPTAFYLCASSARQGGGPGELFFGEGSRLTVL.

The chain uses TRBV5-1 and TRBJ1-5; 9 positions match TRBD1. The germline gives CDR1 SGHRS, CDR2 YFSETQ. The J segment lost 4 bases and the V segment lost 7 bases, leaving 3 bases of the junction unmatched. The CDR3 loop spans 13 amino acids. CDR3 bases: TGCGCCAGCCGGACAGGGGAAAATCAGCCCCAGCATTTT. This sequence encodes CASRTGENQPQHF.

This clone is a singleton in its sample. The V and J genes are TRBV7-3 and TRBJ2-7; D remains unclear. This CDR3 is built from 13 residues. V lost 3 bases and J 8 bases, leaving 14 bases between the germline ends. Germline CDR1 and CDR2: SGHTA and FQGTGA. Here the CDR3 reads CASSFEPQAQQYF. DNA for the CDR3: TGTGCCAGCAGCTTTGAGCCCCAAGCTCAGCAGTACTTC. The whole variable domain, filled in from reference TRBV7-3 and TRBJ2-7, reads GAGVSQTPSNKVTEKGKYVELRCDPISGHTALYWYRQSLGQGPEFLIYFQGTGAADDSGLPNDRFFAVRPEGSVSTLKIQRTERGDSAVYLCASSFEPQAQQYFGPGTRLTVT.

This chain connects TRBV13 to TRBJ2-1; D remains ambiguous. Trimming left V 3 bases short and J 0 bases short, with 9 bases between. Germline lookup yields CDR1 PRHDT and CDR2 FYEKMQ (reference sequence). This CDR3 is 15 amino acids long. In nucleotides, the CDR3 is TGTGCCAGCAGCTTGGGCGAGAGCTCCTACAATGAGCAGTTCTTC. Translating gives CASSLGESSYNEQFF.

The chain recombines TRBV19 with TRBJ2-3, with unresolved D. This CDR3 spans 11 amino acids. Trimming took 5 bases from V and 5 from J, leaving 5 bases between them. Germline CDR1 is LNHDA and CDR2 is SQIVND (reference sequence). This CDR3 is CASSSVDTQYF. The CDR3 coding sequence is TGTGCCAGTAGTTCCGTAGATACGCAGTATTTT. Full variable domain (remainder filled in from reference TRBV19 and TRBJ2-3): DGGITQSPKYLFRKEGQNVTLSCEQNLNHDAMYWYRQDPGQGLRLIYYSQIVNDFQKGDIAEGYSVSREKKESFPLTVTSAQKNPTAFYLCASSSVDTQYFGPGTRLTVL.

V gene TRBV7-2 combines with J gene TRBJ2-7; D may be TRBD1 or TRBD2 (6 bases each). The CDR3 is 13 amino acids. From germline, CDR1 is SGHTA and CDR2 FQGNSA. Trimming shortened V by 3 bases and J by 3 bases, and 9 bases separated the two germline ends. The CDR3 region is CASSFRGLYEQYF. The CDR3 DNA follows: TGTGCCAGCAGCTTCCGGGGGCTCTACGAGCAGTACTTC.

V and J are TRBV18 and TRBJ2-2; D gene unclear. The CDR3 loop spans 15 amino acids. Germline V gene sequence: CDR1 KGHSH, CDR2 LQKENI. V lost 3 bases and J lost 1, with 9 bases in between. The CDR3: CASSPRSENTGELFF. The CDR3 DNA follows: TGTGCCAGCTCACCTAGGAGCGAGAACACCGGGGAGCTGTTTTTT.